The text below deals with one TCR beta chain. These data belong to a study of OX40 agonist ivuxolimab in advanced cancers. Study-level information: Patients were treated with ivuxolimab, an agonistic anti-OX40 (CD134) antibody. Mean age around 60 years, range 23 to 79; just over 80% male. Earlier treatment with anti-PD-1, anti-PD-L1 or anti-CTLA-4 was permitted, and 35% to 45% had received some.

This CDR3 comprises 15 residues. The V and J ends lost 6 bases and 5 bases respectively, with 19 bases between them. Per germline, CDR1 MNHEY and CDR2 SVGAGI. The data were produced by immunoSEQ multiplex PCR, yet TCRdb's version contains in-frame clones alone and is incomplete. The table has 70,000 to 95,000 clones, 80% to 90% seen once; the top ten hold 1.5% to 2%. The material sequenced was CD4+ or CD8+ T cells sorted from blood, taken in a trial of the OX40 agonist ivuxolimab. This chain links TRBV6-5 with TRBJ1-2; no clear D gene. This TCR derives from an adult with an advanced solid tumor such as melanoma, head and neck, liver or kidney cancer. CDR3 loop: CASSYDVAQGYGYTF. The CDR3 DNA reads as TGTGCCAGCAGCTACGACGTGGCGCAAGGGTATGGCTACACCTTC.